The present TCR beta chain was sequenced within a study of T-cell memory formation after mild COVID-19. This clonotype has a handful of counts. The CDR3 is made up of 12 amino acids. The germline gives CDR1 DFQATT, CDR2 SNEGSKA (reference sequence). Losses at the gene ends were 3 bases for V and 7 bases for J; bases not matched to a gene: 5. In TCRdb, the 5' RACE reads were re-called with MiXCR into one record per CDR3 protein. The table records some 330,000 distinct CDR3 sequences, roughly 21% of them present only once. This sequence joins TRBV20-1 and TRBJ1-2; 7 bases are a match to TRBD1. Material: PBMCs or a T cell subset sorted from them (not recorded which). The TCR originated in an adult woman who had mild COVID-19 (a few samples of this study predate the infection). Cell type and time point are not known. The DNA for the CDR3 is TGCAGTGCTAGGCCCAGGGGGGGTGGCTACACCTTC. It codes for CSARPRGGGYTF.